Shown below are 24 T cell receptor beta chains from a single sample sequenced in a study of T cell changes during pregnancy in multiple sclerosis. Repertoires were generated with immunoSEQ multiplex PCR, while TCRdb's copy carries only in-frame clones and drops some. Of around 40,000 clones in the sample, about 91% were seen once. Specimen: CD4+ T cells from peripheral blood mononuclear cells, collected in the first trimester of pregnancy. These receptors originate from a female donor with multiple sclerosis, enrolled in a pregnancy study.

The rearrangement links TRBV18 to TRBJ1-4; no clear D gene. The V gene lost 2 bases and the J gene lost 3 bases, with 4 bases spanning the gap. This CDR3 contains 13 residues. CDR1 KGHSH and CDR2 LQKENI come from the germline V gene. CDR3 protein: CASSPAANEKLFF. The CDR3 DNA reads as TGTGCCAGCTCACCAGCAGCTAATGAAAAACTGTTTTTT. Filled out from reference TRBV18 and TRBJ1-4, the complete variable domain reads NAGVMQNPRHLVRRRGQEARLRCSPMKGHSHVYWYRQLPEEGLKFMVYLQKENIIDESGMPKERFSAEFPKEGPSILRIQQVVRGDSAAYFCASSPAANEKLFFGSGTQLSVL.

J is TRBJ2-2 and V is TRBV5-4; 9 nucleotides line up with TRBD2. The CDR3 loop spans 15 amino acids. Losses at the gene ends were 2 bases for V and 6 bases for J; bases not matched to a gene: 5. Germline CDR1 reads SGHNT; CDR2 reads YYREEE (reference sequence). The CDR3 coding sequence is TGTGCCAGCAGCTTCGGCGGGAGGGCCGCCGGGGAGCTGTTTTTT. Translating gives CASSFGGRAAGELFF.

This clone was seen a single time. The J gene is TRBJ2-7, the V gene TRBV5-1, with 7 bases that match TRBD1. V was clipped by 4 bases and J by 2 bases; unmatched bases: 9. The CDR3 runs 15 residues. Germline V gene sequence: CDR1 SGHRS, CDR2 YFSETQ. CDR3 nucleotide sequence: TGCGCCAGCAGCCCCAGACAGGGAAGCGCCTACGAGCAGTACTTC. Translating gives CASSPRQGSAYEQYF. Looking up the rest from reference TRBV5-1 and TRBJ2-7 gives the full variable domain: KAGVTQTPRYLIKTRGQQVTLSCSPISGHRSVSWYQQTPGQGLQFLFEYFSETQRNKGNFPGRFSGRQFSNSRSEMNVSTLELGDSALYLCASSPRQGSAYEQYFGPGTRLTVT.

The rearrangement uses TRBV9 and TRBJ2-1, with D possibly being TRBD2 (6 bases). This CDR3 has 16 amino acids. The ends were cut back, 0 bases at V and 7 bases at J, with 17 bases in the middle. CDR1 SGDLS and CDR2 YYNGEE come from the germline V gene. The CDR3 DNA is TGTGCCAGCAGCGTAGTTGGGACGGGAGATGGAAATGAGCAGTTCTTC. It yields the protein CASSVVGTGDGNEQFF.

The chain has TRBV7-9 and TRBJ1-2; D uncertain. The length of the CDR3 is 13 residues. V lost 8 bases and J lost 11, with 21 bases in between. CDR1 and CDR2 (germline): SEHNR, FQNEAQ (reference sequence). The CDR3 DNA reads as TGTGCCAGCGGGAGCGGCCGGTTCAGTGAGTACACCTTC. Residues: CASGSGRFSEYTF.

V usage is TRBV11-1 and J usage is TRBJ2-1, with 7 positions matching TRBD1. The junction had 5 bases not matched to a gene; V was cut back by 7 bases and J by 5 bases. The CDR3 covers 13 residues. In germline, CDR1 is SGHAT, CDR2 FQDESV (reference sequence). As DNA, the CDR3 is TGTGCCAGCAACCAGGGACAGAACAATGAGCAGTTCTTC. Translated: CASNQGQNNEQFF.

V is TRBV5-1 and J is TRBJ2-1; D is uncertain. V lost 0 bases and J 6 bases, leaving 7 bases between the germline ends. The CDR3 loop spans 13 amino acids. Germline V lookup: CDR1 SGHRS, CDR2 YFSETQ. CDR3 DNA sequence: TGCGCCAGCAGCTTGGCTCTAGTCAATGAGCAGTTCTTC. This sequence encodes CASSLALVNEQFF.

The V call is TRBV19, the J call TRBJ2-7; the D gene is possibly TRBD2 (5 bases). The germline V gene has CDR1 LNHDA and CDR2 SQIVND (reference sequence). CDR3 size: 12 residues. The V end was cut by 5 bases, the J end by 6 bases, with 11 bases between. CDR3 sequence: CASSERGGEQYF. CDR3 DNA sequence: TGTGCCAGTAGTGAGAGAGGAGGCGAGCAGTACTTC.

The chain couples TRBV5-5 to TRBJ2-5, with D perhaps matching TRBD2 (5 bases). V gave up 3 bases and J gave up 5 bases, with 14 bases separating them. This CDR3 is 14 amino acids long. Per germline, CDR1 SGHKS and CDR2 YYEKEE (reference sequence). As DNA, the CDR3 is TGTGCCAGCAGCTCCCCCGGGATAAGGGAGACCCAGTACTTC. It yields the protein CASSSPGIRETQYF.

The rearrangement links TRBV18 to TRBJ2-3; D is unresolved. The V end lost 3 bases, the J end lost 5 bases, and 6 bases lay between the germline ends. From germline, CDR1 is KGHSH and CDR2 LQKENI. CDR3 length: 12 residues. CDR3 sequence reads: CASSPWQDTQYF. DNA of the CDR3: TGTGCCAGCTCACCTTGGCAAGATACGCAGTATTTT. The full variable domain, its missing parts supplied by reference TRBV18 and TRBJ2-3, is NAGVMQNPRHLVRRRGQEARLRCSPMKGHSHVYWYRQLPEEGLKFMVYLQKENIIDESGMPKERFSAEFPKEGPSILRIQQVVRGDSAAYFCASSPWQDTQYFGPGTRLTVL.

The CDR3 DNA follows: TGTGCCAGCAGCTTGACATACAACACTGAAGCTTTCTTT. This translates into CASSLTYNTEAFF. The V and J genes are TRBV11-3 and TRBJ1-1; D unclear. Germline CDR1 reads SGHNT; CDR2 reads YENEEA. Trimming took 3 bases from V and 2 from J, leaving 7 bases between them. This CDR3 has 13 amino acids.

The J gene is TRBJ2-1, the V gene TRBV7-9; 9 positions match TRBD2. Germline CDR1 SEHNR, CDR2 FQNEAQ (reference sequence). The CDR3 is 15 residues long. The junction had 4 bases not matched to a gene; V was cut back by 1 base and J by 6 bases. The CDR3 loop is CASSLGLAGSNEQFF. The CDR3 DNA sequence: TGTGCCAGCAGCTTAGGGCTAGCGGGGTCCAATGAGCAGTTCTTC. Supplemented by reference TRBV7-9 and TRBJ2-1, the full variable domain reads DTGVSQNPRHKITKRGQNVTFRCDPISEHNRLYWYRQTLGQGPEFLTYFQNEAQLEKSRLLSDRFSAERPKGSFSTLEIQRTEQGDSAMYLCASSLGLAGSNEQFFGPGTRLTVL.

V usage is TRBV19 and J usage is TRBJ2-7; 7 bases match TRBD1. With V trimmed by 3 bases and J by 4 bases, 12 bases remained unmatched. Germline CDR1 and CDR2: LNHDA and SQIVND (reference sequence). CDR3 length: 16 residues. The CDR3 spells CASSITTGDVGYEQYF. Written as DNA, the CDR3 is TGTGCCAGTAGTATCACCACAGGGGACGTAGGTTACGAGCAGTACTTC.

This clone has just one count. The sample has other DNA sequences that encode this CDR3 too. This chain joins TRBV7-2 and TRBJ2-1; D perhaps matches TRBD1 (5 bases). This CDR3 region has 16 residues. The V and J ends lost 5 bases and 1 base respectively, with 15 bases between them. Germline CDR1 is SGHTA and CDR2 is FQGNSA. CDR3 in DNA: TGTGCCAGCAGCGCGCGACAGCCTTTTTCCTACAATGAGCAGTTCTTC. Protein product: CASSARQPFSYNEQFF.

J is TRBJ1-3 and V is TRBV7-2, with 7 bases lining up with TRBD1. The CDR3 contains 14 residues. V was clipped by 3 bases and J by 3 bases; unmatched bases: 2. The germline V gene has CDR1 SGHTA and CDR2 FQGNSA. The CDR3 loop is CASSFGTVGNTIYF. Written as DNA, the CDR3 is TGTGCCAGCAGCTTTGGGACAGTTGGAAACACCATATATTTT.

Concerning this clone itself: The identical CDR3 is also encoded by other nucleotide sequences in the sample. The V and J genes are TRBV10-3 and TRBJ2-5; 12 positions agree with TRBD2. V was clipped by 3 bases and J by 5 bases; unmatched bases: 10. The CDR3 contains 17 residues. Germline loops: CDR1 ENHRY, CDR2 SYGVKD. The CDR3 region is CAISDSRLAGEGETQYF. The CDR3 DNA reads as TGTGCCATCAGTGATTCAAGACTAGCGGGAGAGGGCGAGACCCAGTACTTC.

The chain is built from TRBV7-2 and TRBJ2-7, with 7 positions matching TRBD1. This CDR3 has 11 amino acids. The V and J ends lost 5 bases and 12 bases, in that order; junction bases with no gene match: 7. Germline V gene lookup returns CDR1 SGHTA and CDR2 FQGNSA. The CDR3 nucleotides read TGTGCCAGCAGCCCTGACAGGGTGAGGTACTTC. Amino acids: CASSPDRVRYF.

The chain couples TRBV6-5 to TRBJ1-4; TRBD1 matches at 8 bases. Germline lookup yields CDR1 MNHEY and CDR2 SVGAGI. The CDR3 has 15 amino acids. With 5 bases clipped from V and 3 bases from J, the junction kept 5 bases outside the gene matches. CDR3 residues: CASSPGTGSNEKLFF. CDR3 sequence (DNA): TGTGCCAGCAGTCCCGGGACAGGCTCTAATGAAAAACTGTTTTTT.

V is TRBV7-9 and J is TRBJ2-3; TRBD2 matches 7 bases. The V segment lost 5 bases and the J segment 6 bases; nucleotides outside the gene matches: 8. This CDR3 has 14 amino acids. Germline CDR1 and CDR2: SEHNR and FQNEAQ (reference sequence). CDR3 bases: TGTGCCAGCAGCCGCGGACTAGATCGGGATACGCAGTATTTT. Its protein product is CASSRGLDRDTQYF.

The chain employs TRBV7-2 and TRBJ2-1; maybe TRBD1 (5 bases). CDR3 length: 15 amino acids. V lost 1 base and J lost 6, with 13 bases in between. Germline assignment: CDR1 SGHTA and CDR2 FQGNSA. The CDR3 is CASSLGRRDRNEQFF. In nucleotides, the CDR3 is TGTGCCAGCAGCTTAGGACGCAGGGATCGCAATGAGCAGTTCTTC.

In DNA, the CDR3 is TGTGCCAGCTCACCGTCACAGAACACTGAAGCTTTCTTT. Translation gives CASSPSQNTEAFF. The chain is built from TRBV18 and TRBJ1-1; D gene ambiguous. V was shortened by 3 bases and J by 1 base, with 6 bases between the two germline ends. The germline gives CDR1 KGHSH, CDR2 LQKENI. This CDR3 comprises 13 residues.

Within the sample, this clone is medium-sized. The gene calls are TRBV2 and TRBJ1-5, with D uncertain. The CDR3 covers 14 residues. Trimming took off 8 bases at V and 0 bases at J, with 11 bases between the two ends. Per germline, CDR1 SNHLY and CDR2 FYNNEI. CDR3 in DNA: TGTGCCAGCCTTGCGGGAAATAGCAATCAGCCCCAGCATTTT. It yields the protein CASLAGNSNQPQHF. The whole variable domain, remainder taken from reference TRBV2 and TRBJ1-5, is EPEVTQTPSHQVTQMGQEVILRCVPISNHLYFYWYRQILGQKVEFLVSFYNNEISEKSEIFDDQFSVERPDGSNFTLKIRSTKLEDSAMYFCASLAGNSNQPQHFGDGTRLSIL.

This clone was counted once. The CDR3 protein is CAWSVPDRVGEQYF. The CDR3 DNA follows: TGTGCCTGGAGTGTACCGGACAGGGTTGGCGAGCAGTACTTC. The chain recombines TRBV30 with TRBJ2-7; 8 bases fit TRBD1. Germline CDR1 is GTSNPN and CDR2 is SVGIG (reference sequence). The CDR3 consists of 14 residues. J was trimmed by 6 bases and V by 0 bases; bases with no gene match: 7.

This chain joins TRBV2 and TRBJ2-7; 8 nucleotides agree with TRBD1. Germline loops: CDR1 SNHLY, CDR2 FYNNEI. The CDR3 extends over 20 amino acids. J lost 4 bases, V lost 1 base, and 21 bases had no gene match. The CDR3 sequence: CASSEEGVRTGLRRAYEQYF. The CDR3 DNA reads TGTGCCAGCAGTGAAGAGGGGGTCAGGACAGGGCTTAGACGGGCGTACGAGCAGTACTTC.